Many counts were recorded for the clone carrying this T cell receptor (beta chain). This sample includes further DNA sequences coding for the same CDR3. The treatment was: oral pan-JAK inhibitor, 5-10 mg twice daily. The sample belongs to a study of CD8+ T cells in alopecia areata. Germline values: CDR1 SGHTA, CDR2 FQGTGA. Trimming shortened V by 2 bases and J by 0 bases, and 6 bases separated the two germline ends. This CDR3 comprises 14 residues. RNA extraction was followed by reverse transcription into cDNA, which acted as the sequencing template. The table came from immunoSEQ multiplex PCR; TCRdb's copy has only in-frame clones and leaves some out. The sample contains fewer than 250,000 clones, 43% of which appear only once.

The genes are TRBV7-3 and TRBJ2-3; D gene unclear. This TCR came from a human donor with alopecia areata. The starting material was CD4+ T cells sorted from blood, obtained at roughly week 38, from a patient treated with tofacitinib. The CDR3 region is CASSLLGSTDTQYF. CDR3 sequence (DNA): TGTGCCAGCAGCTTACTGGGTAGCACAGATACGCAGTATTTT. Full variable domain (outside the CDR3, taken from reference TRBV7-3 and TRBJ2-3): GAGVSQTPSNKVTEKGKYVELRCDPISGHTALYWYRQSLGQGPEFLIYFQGTGAADDSGLPNDRFFAVRPEGSVSTLKIQRTERGDSAVYLCASSLLGSTDTQYFGPGTRLTVL.